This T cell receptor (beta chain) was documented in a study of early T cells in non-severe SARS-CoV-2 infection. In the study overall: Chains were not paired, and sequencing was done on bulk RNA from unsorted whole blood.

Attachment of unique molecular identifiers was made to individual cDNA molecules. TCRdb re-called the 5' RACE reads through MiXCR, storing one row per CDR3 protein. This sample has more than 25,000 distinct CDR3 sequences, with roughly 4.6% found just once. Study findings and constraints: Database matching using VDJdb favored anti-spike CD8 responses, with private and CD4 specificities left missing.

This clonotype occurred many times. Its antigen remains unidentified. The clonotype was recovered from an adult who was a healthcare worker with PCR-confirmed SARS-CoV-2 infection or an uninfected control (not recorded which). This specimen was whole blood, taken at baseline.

CDR3 sequence: CASSHVGVGEAFF. The CDR3 nucleotides read TGCGCCAGCAGCCACGTAGGAGTGGGTGAAGCTTTCTTT. The rearrangement joins TRBV4-3 to TRBJ1-1; D remains unclear. Germline CDR1 LGHNA, CDR2 YSLEER. Trimming removed 3 bases at V and 7 bases at J, with 12 bases between. The CDR3 extends over 13 amino acids.